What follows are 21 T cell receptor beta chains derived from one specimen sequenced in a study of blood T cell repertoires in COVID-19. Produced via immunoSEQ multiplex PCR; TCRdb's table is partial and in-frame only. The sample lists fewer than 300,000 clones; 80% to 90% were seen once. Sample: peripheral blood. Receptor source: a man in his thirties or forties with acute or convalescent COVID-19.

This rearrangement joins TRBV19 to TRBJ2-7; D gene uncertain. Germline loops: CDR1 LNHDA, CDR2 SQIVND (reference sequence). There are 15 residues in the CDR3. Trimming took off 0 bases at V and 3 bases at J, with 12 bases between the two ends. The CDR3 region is CASSIDLVGGYEQYF. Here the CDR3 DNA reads TGTGCCAGTAGTATAGATCTAGTCGGCGGCTACGAGCAGTACTTC.

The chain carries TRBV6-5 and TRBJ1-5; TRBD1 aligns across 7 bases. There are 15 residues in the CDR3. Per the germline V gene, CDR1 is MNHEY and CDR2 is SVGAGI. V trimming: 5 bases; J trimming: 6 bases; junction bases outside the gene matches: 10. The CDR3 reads CASSIRQGGGQPQHF. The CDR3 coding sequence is TGTGCCAGCAGTATCAGACAGGGCGGCGGTCAGCCCCAGCATTTT.

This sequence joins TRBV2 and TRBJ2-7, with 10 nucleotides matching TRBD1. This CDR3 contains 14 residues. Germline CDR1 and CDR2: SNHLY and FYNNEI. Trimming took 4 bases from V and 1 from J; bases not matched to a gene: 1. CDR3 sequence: CASSGTGGSYEQYF. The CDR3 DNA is TGTGCCAGCAGTGGGACAGGGGGATCCTACGAGCAGTACTTC.

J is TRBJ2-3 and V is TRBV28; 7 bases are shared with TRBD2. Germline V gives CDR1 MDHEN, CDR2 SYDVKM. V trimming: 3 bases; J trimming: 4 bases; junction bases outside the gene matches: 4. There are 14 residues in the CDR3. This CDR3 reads CASSFAGDSDTQYF. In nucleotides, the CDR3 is TGTGCCAGCAGTTTTGCGGGAGACTCAGATACGCAGTATTTT. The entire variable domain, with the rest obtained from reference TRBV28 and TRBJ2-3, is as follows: DVKVTQSSRYLVKRTGEKVFLECVQDMDHENMFWYRQDPGLGLRLIYFSYDVKMKEKGDIPEGYSVSREKKERFSLILESASTNQTSMYLCASSFAGDSDTQYFGPGTRLTVL.

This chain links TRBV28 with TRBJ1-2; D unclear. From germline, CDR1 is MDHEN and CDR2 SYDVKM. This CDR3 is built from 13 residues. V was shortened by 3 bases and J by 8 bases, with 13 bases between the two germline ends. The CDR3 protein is CASSFRRAVGYTF. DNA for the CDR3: TGTGCCAGCAGTTTCCGGAGGGCGGTAGGCTACACCTTC.

CDR3 in DNA: TGCGCCAGCAGCCAAGATCCGTTATATGGGGTCACGGGGGAAAATGAAAAACTGTTTTTT. Translating it yields CASSQDPLYGVTGENEKLFF. This chain connects TRBV4-1 to TRBJ1-4; maybe TRBD1 (5 bases). CDR3 length equals 20 residues. Trimming pared 0 bases from V and 5 bases from J, leaving 25 bases between. The germline V gene encodes CDR1 MGHRA and CDR2 YSYEKL.

CDR3 in amino acids: CASSFRGLAGEIPFF. The CDR3 nucleotides read TGTGCCAGCAGTTTTCGGGGACTAGCGGGAGAGATCCCGTTCTTC. The chain recombines TRBV27 with TRBJ2-1, with 14 nucleotides matching TRBD2. The germline V gene has CDR1 MNHEY and CDR2 SMNVEV (reference sequence). V trimming: 3 bases; J trimming: 15 bases; junction bases outside the gene matches: 10. This CDR3 region has 15 residues.

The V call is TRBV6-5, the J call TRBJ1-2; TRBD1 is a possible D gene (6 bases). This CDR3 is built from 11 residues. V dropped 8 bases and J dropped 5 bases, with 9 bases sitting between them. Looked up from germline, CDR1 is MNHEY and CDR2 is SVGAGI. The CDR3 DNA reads TGTGCCAGCGGGGGGGCGTATGGCTACACCTTC. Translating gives CASGGAYGYTF.

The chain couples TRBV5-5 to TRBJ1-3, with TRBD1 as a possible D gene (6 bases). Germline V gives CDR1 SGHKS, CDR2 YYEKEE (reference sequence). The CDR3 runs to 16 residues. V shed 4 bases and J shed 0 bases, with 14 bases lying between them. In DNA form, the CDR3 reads TGTGCCAGCAGCGGACAGTACACCAGCTCTGGAAACACCATATATTTT. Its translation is CASSGQYTSSGNTIYF.

The chain's CDR3 is CASSSGPSRGRNEQFF. As DNA, the CDR3 is TGTGCCAGCAGCTCGGGACCCAGCAGGGGTAGGAATGAGCAGTTCTTC. The rearrangement joins TRBV7-3 to TRBJ2-1, with a tentative D call TRBD1 (6 bases). CDR1 is SGHTA and CDR2 is FQGTGA in the germline V gene. This CDR3 has 16 residues. The V end lost 4 bases, the J end lost 7 bases, and 20 bases lay between the germline ends.

The CDR3 DNA reads TGTGCCAGCACCCTCGTTCCCTATAATTCACCCCTCCACTTT. Protein product: CASTLVPYNSPLHF. V is TRBV28 and J is TRBJ1-6; D not certain. Trimming left V 7 bases short and J 2 bases short, with 9 bases between. This CDR3 spans 14 amino acids. Looked up from germline, CDR1 is MDHEN and CDR2 is SYDVKM.

The CDR3 sequence is CASSLGWSGQGVQPQHF. The CDR3 DNA reads TGCGCCAGCAGCTTGGGATGGTCCGGCCAGGGGGTCCAGCCCCAGCATTTT. The rearrangement uses TRBV5-1 and TRBJ1-5, with 7 bases fitting TRBD1. Germline lookup yields CDR1 SGHRS and CDR2 YFSETQ. This CDR3 region has 17 residues. J was trimmed by 7 bases and V by 0 bases; bases with no gene match: 13.

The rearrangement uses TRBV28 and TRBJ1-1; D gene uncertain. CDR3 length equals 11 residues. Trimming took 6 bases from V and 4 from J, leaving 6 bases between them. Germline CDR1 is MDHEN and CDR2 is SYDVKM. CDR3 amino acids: CASRRGTEAFF. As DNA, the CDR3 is TGTGCCAGCAGACGGGGCACTGAAGCTTTCTTT.

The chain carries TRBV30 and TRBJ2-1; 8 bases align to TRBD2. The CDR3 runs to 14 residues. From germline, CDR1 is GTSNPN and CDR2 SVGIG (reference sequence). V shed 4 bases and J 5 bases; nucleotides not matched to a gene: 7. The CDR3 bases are TGTGCCTGGACAAGCGGGGGATCCGACAATGAGCAGTTCTTC. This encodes CAWTSGGSDNEQFF.

In DNA form, the CDR3 reads TGTGCCAGCAGCCGTTGGACAGGCAACACTGAAGCTTTCTTT. This codes for CASSRWTGNTEAFF. The chain combines TRBV27 with TRBJ1-1; 7 bases are shared with TRBD1. J was trimmed by 2 bases and V by 6 bases; bases with no gene match: 6. Germline lookup yields CDR1 MNHEY and CDR2 SMNVEV (reference sequence). This CDR3 region has 14 residues.

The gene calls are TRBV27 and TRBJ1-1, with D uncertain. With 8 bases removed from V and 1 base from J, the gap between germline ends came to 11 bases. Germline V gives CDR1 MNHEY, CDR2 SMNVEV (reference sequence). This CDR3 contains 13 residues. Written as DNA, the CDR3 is TGTGCCAGCCGCCGTGGAGGGAACACTGAAGCTTTCTTT. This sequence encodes CASRRGGNTEAFF.

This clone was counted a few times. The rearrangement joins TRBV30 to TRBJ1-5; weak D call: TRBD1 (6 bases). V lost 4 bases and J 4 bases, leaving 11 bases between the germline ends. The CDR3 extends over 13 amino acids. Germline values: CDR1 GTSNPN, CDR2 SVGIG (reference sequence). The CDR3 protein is CAWTKQGNQPQHF. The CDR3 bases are TGTGCCTGGACGAAACAGGGAAATCAGCCCCAGCATTTT.

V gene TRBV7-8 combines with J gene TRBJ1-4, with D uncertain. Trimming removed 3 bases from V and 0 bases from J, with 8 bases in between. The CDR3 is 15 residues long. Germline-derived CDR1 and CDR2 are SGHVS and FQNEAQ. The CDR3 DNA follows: TGTGCCAGCAGCTTTAGTTTGGCAACTAATGAAAAACTGTTTTTT. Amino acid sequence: CASSFSLATNEKLFF.

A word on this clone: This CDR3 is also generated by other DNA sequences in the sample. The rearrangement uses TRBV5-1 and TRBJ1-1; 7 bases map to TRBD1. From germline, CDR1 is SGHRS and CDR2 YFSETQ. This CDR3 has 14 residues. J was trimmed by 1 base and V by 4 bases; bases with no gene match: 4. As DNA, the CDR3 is TGCGCCAGCAGCCCGGGGACAGCGAACACTGAAGCTTTCTTT. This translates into CASSPGTANTEAFF.

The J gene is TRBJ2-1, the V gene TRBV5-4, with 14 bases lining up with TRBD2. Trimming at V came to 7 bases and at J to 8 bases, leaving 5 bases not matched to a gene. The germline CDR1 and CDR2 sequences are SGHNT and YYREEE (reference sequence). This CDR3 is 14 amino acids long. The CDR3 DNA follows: TGTGCCAGCGGAGGGACTAGCGGGAGCGATGAGCAGTTCTTC. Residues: CASGGTSGSDEQFF.

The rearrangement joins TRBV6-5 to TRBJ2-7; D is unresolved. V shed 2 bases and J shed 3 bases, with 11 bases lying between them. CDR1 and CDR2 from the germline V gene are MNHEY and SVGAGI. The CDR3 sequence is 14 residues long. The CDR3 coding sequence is TGTGCCAGCAGTTACGGGTCCCTAGGCTACGAGCAGTACTTC. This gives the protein CASSYGSLGYEQYF.